This T cell receptor (beta chain) was identified in a study of spatial heterogeneity in lung cancer. This clonotype was found many times. TCRdb used MiXCR to reprocess the 5' RACE reads, holding one entry per CDR3 protein. The table shows tens of thousands of distinct CDR3 sequences, with around 13% occurring only once. Noted time point: sample taken at primary tumor resection. Sequencing was performed on whole RNA extracted from tumor and nontumor lung tissue, or from frozen PBMC, and the material was left unsorted. The material sequenced was PBMCs, taken at surgery. The sequence came from a male donor with early-stage non-small cell lung cancer.

CDR3 sequence (DNA): TGCAGCGTTTCAGGGCGGCGGGAGATGGAGACCCAGTACTTC. Translating it yields CSVSGRREMETQYF. J is TRBJ2-5 and V is TRBV29-1; TRBD2 aligns across 7 bases. V lost 5 bases to trimming and J lost 5 bases; unmatched junction nucleotides: 11. The CDR3 contains 14 residues. The germline CDR1 and CDR2 sequences are SQVTM and ANQGSEA.